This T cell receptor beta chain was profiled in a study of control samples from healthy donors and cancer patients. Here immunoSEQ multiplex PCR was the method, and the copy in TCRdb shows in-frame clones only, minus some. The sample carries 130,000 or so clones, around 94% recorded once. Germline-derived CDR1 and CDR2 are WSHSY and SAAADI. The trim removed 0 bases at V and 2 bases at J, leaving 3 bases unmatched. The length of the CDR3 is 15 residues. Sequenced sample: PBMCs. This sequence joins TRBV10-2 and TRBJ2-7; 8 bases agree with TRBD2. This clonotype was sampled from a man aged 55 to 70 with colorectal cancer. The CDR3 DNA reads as TGCGCCAGCAGTGAGTCACGGGGGGGCCCCTACGAGCAGTACTTC. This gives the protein CASSESRGGPYEQYF.